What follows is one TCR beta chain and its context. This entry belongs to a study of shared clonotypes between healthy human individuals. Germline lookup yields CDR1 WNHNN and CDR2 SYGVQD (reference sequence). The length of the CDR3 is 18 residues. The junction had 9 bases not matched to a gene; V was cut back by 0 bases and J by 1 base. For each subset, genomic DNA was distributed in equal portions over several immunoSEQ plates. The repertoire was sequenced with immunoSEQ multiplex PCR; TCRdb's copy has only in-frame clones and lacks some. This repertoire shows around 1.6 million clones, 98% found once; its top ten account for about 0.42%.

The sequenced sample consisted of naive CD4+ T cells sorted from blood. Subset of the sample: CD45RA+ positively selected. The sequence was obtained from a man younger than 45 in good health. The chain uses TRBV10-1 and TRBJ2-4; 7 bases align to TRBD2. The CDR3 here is CASSESPRGGLAKNIQYF. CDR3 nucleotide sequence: TGCGCCAGCAGTGAGTCTCCCCGCGGGGGATTGGCCAAAAACATTCAGTACTTC.